This TCR beta chain was sequenced in a study of PD-1 blockade in mismatch repair-deficient tumors. On the study more broadly: All were previously treated, progressing patients with about a dozen mismatch repair-deficient cancer types. Notes on the study in general: Rapid post-treatment expansion, then contraction, generally preceding radiologic response, marked tumor-resident clones.

Mismatch repair deficiency was confirmed in all patients, by PCR or immunohistochemistry. TCRs were sequenced from a few patients responding to pembrolizumab. The CDR3 is made up of 14 amino acids. A remark on this clone: The antigen is undetermined.

Here immunoSEQ multiplex PCR was the method, and the copy in TCRdb shows in-frame clones only, minus some. This table has tens of thousands of clones, approximately 84% appearing once. This TCR was sampled from an adult with mismatch repair-deficient cancer. The sample in question was PBMCs, obtained 6 weeks after starting pembrolizumab. The rearrangement uses TRBV7-5 and TRBJ2-5; no check of the table's D call, TRBD2, against the DNA was made. TRBV7-5 is termed a pseudogene. The DNA for the CDR3 is TGTGTCAGAAGCACGGGACTACCCCAAGAGACCCAGTACTTC. Translating it yields CVRSTGLPQETQYF.